What follows is one T cell receptor (beta chain) and its context. Its antigen is currently unknown. The sample belongs to a study of shared clonotypes between healthy human individuals. Study-wide findings and caveats: A reduction in generation probabilities was seen for non-shared clonotypes relative to those shared by all four donors.

Positive CCR7 selection of CD45RO-negative cells yielded the naive CD8 cells, and terminally differentiated effector memory CD45RA+ cells were excluded. The assay was carried out at the deep level. Data came from immunoSEQ multiplex PCR; TCRdb stores just in-frame clones and leaves some out. The sample has around 580,000 clones, roughly 98% seen once. Sample: naive CD8+ T cells sorted from blood. This clonotype was sampled from a man aged 25 to 45 in good health.

The CDR3 sequence is CASSLTGTSGYNEQFF. The CDR3 DNA reads as TGCGCCAGCAGCTTGACCGGGACTAGTGGCTACAATGAGCAGTTCTTC. The chain links TRBV5-1 to TRBJ2-1, with 8 bases that match TRBD2. The length of the CDR3 is 16 residues. The ends lost 1 base at V and 3 bases at J; junction bases unmatched: 6. Germline CDR1 reads SGHRS; CDR2 reads YFSETQ.